The clone carrying this T cell receptor (beta chain) was picked up many times. Its antigen is still unknown. The data are from a study of spatial heterogeneity in lung cancer. Individual TCR cDNA molecules each bore their own unique molecular identifier. TCRdb analysed the 5' RACE reads with MiXCR anew, one entry per CDR3 protein. The data contain roughly 15,000 distinct CDR3 sequences, about 7% of them singletons. Study conclusions and caveats: The numbers of ubiquitous and regional expanded TCRs correlated with ubiquitous and regional nonsynonymous mutations, respectively. Mutation tallies in tumors tracked expanded intratumoral alpha and beta TCR counts. In tumor T cells, estimated coverage reached around 7% for alpha chains and about 13% for beta chains.

In germline, CDR1 is KGHDR, CDR2 SFDVKD. Trimming at V came to 9 bases and at J to 3 bases, leaving 5 bases not matched to a gene. This CDR3 has 13 residues. As to time point: sample taken at primary tumor resection. This receptor was identified in a male donor with early-stage non-small cell lung cancer. Material: lung tumor tissue, obtained at surgery. The chain recombines TRBV24-1 with TRBJ2-3, with 7 bases identical to TRBD1. Here the CDR3 reads CATGQDWTDTQYF. The CDR3, as DNA: TGTGCCACCGGACAGGATTGGACAGATACGCAGTATTTT.